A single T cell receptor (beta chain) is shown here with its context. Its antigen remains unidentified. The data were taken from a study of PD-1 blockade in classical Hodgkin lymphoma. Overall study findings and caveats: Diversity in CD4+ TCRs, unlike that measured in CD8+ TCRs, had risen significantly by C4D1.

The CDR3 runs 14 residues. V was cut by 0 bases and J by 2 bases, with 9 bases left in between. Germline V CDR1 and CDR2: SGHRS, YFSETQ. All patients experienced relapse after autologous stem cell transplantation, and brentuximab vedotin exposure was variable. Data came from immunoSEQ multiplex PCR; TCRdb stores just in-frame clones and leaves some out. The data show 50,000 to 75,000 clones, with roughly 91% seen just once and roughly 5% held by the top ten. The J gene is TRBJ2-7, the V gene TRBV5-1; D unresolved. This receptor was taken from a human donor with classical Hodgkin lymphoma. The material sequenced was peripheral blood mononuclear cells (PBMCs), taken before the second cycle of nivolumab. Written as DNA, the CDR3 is TGCGCCAGCAGCTTGGCCGCAGAAACCTACGAGCAGTACTTC. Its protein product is CASSLAAETYEQYF.